This T cell receptor beta chain was recorded in a study of T cells expressing NK-cell markers. On this clonotype itself: Its antigen is undetermined.

The study, taken as a whole, reports: In roughly six donors, dominant NKG2C+ clonotypes were roughly 1.0-7.0% of CD8+ T cells.

Germline CDR1 and CDR2: KGHDR and SFDVKD. The CDR3 covers 13 residues. After re-calling the 5' RACE reads, TCRdb lists one entry per CDR3 protein, DNA absent. The table for this sample gives about 460,000 distinct CDR3 sequences. The genes are TRBV24-1 and TRBJ1-2; lacking DNA, the TRBD1 call made by TCRdb goes unchecked. Sequencing input: blood T cells: a sorted CD56 or NKG2C T cell subset, CD4+ or CD8+ T cells, or bulk PBMC T cells (not recorded which). The receptor's source is a woman between 50 and 59 years old in good health. The CDR3 spells CATSGSGERGYTF.